The clone carrying this T cell receptor (beta chain) has a single count. Its ends do not fully match the called genes, so a read error is possible. The sample comes from a study of T-cell reconstitution after alpha-beta-depleted transplantation in children. This CDR3 contains 12 residues. From germline, CDR1 is PRHDT and CDR2 FYEKMQ (reference sequence). Preparing the TCRbeta library involved the use of unique molecular identifiers. TCRdb itself ran the PCR reads through MiXCR, one entry per CDR3 protein. The sample includes hundreds of thousands of distinct CDR3 sequences, about 14% of them seen just once.

The clonotype was recovered from a human donor who donated a stem cell graft to a child with Fanconi anemia. The sample in question was PBMCs, obtained from the stem cell graft. The V and J genes are TRBV13 and TRBJ2-5, with D hard to call. The CDR3 DNA reads as TGTGCCAGCGGCTTAGGCCGAGAGACCCAGTACTTC. Its translation is CASGLGRETQYF.